The 11 T cell receptor beta chains given below trace back to one sample, sequenced in a study of glioma-infiltrating T cells. Using RNA template, CDR3s of TCR alpha and beta were amplified with iRepertoire arm-PCR. TCRdb re-called the multiplex PCR reads through MiXCR, storing one row per CDR3 protein. The sample lists 100,000 to 150,000 distinct CDR3 sequences; about 22% were seen once. The sequenced sample was glioma tissue, nonneoplastic brain tissue, or PBMCs (not recorded which). The receptors shown here come from a human donor with low-grade glioma or glioblastoma, undergoing nonglioma brain surgery, or in good health (not recorded which).

This clonotype was picked up many times. The J gene is TRBJ1-1, the V gene TRBV25-1; 11 positions agree with TRBD1. CDR1 and CDR2 from the germline V gene are MGHDK and SYGVNS. The length of the CDR3 is 14 residues. The trim removed 6 bases at V and 5 bases at J, leaving 5 bases unmatched. The CDR3 DNA is TGTGCCAGCAGGGGGGACAGGGGGAAAACTGAAGCTTTCTTT. This translates into CASRGDRGKTEAFF.

The chain carries TRBV19 and TRBJ2-5, with D possibly being TRBD1 (6 bases). The length of the CDR3 is 14 residues. V shed 3 bases and J shed 4 bases, with 12 bases lying between them. CDR1 and CDR2 from the germline V gene are LNHDA and SQIVND (reference sequence). CDR3 nucleotide sequence: TGTGCCAGTAGTATTAGAGCCAGGGGAGAGACCCAGTACTTC. This sequence encodes CASSIRARGETQYF.

The gene calls are TRBV7-2 and TRBJ2-5; 12 positions agree with TRBD2. This CDR3 comprises 16 residues. Germline loops: CDR1 SGHTA, CDR2 FQGNSA. With V trimmed by 3 bases and J by 5 bases, 7 bases remained unmatched. DNA for the CDR3: TGTGCCAGCAGCTTCCTAGCGGGGGGGCCGGAGGAGACCCAGTACTTC. Translated, it gives CASSFLAGGPEETQYF.

This clonotype was seen only a few times. V and J are TRBV6-1 and TRBJ2-1, with 8 bases matching TRBD1. With 7 bases clipped from V and 6 bases from J, the junction kept 8 bases outside the gene matches. The V gene's germline CDR1 is MNHNS and CDR2 SASEGT. The CDR3 length is 14 residues. CDR3 protein: CASTRQGFSNEQFF. Here the CDR3 DNA reads TGTGCCAGCACTCGACAGGGGTTTTCCAATGAGCAGTTCTTC.

A few counts support this clonotype. The chain is built from TRBV6-2 or TRBV6-3 and TRBJ2-7; D perhaps matches TRBD2 (6 bases). Germline CDR1 reads MNHEY; CDR2 reads SVGEGT. The CDR3 sequence is 16 residues long. V lost 2 bases to trimming and J lost 5 bases, with 19 bases between them. In DNA, the CDR3 is TGTGCCAGCAGTTACCCACTTGGGCGGGACTCGCACGAGCAGTACGTC. This sequence encodes CASSYPLGRDSHEQYV.

This clonotype was observed many times. V and J are TRBV7-2 and TRBJ2-3, with D possibly matching TRBD2 (7 bases). CDR1 is SGHTA and CDR2 is FQGNSA in the germline V gene. V dropped 4 bases and J dropped 10 bases, with 15 bases sitting between them. The CDR3 consists of 13 residues. The CDR3 is CASSSAQGGAQYF. CDR3 nucleotide sequence: TGTGCCAGCAGCTCCGCACAGGGAGGGGCGCAGTATTTT.

The rearrangement links TRBV6-1 to TRBJ2-1, with 12 bases lining up with TRBD1. Near its end, the DNA agrees better with TRBJ2-5, so the J call may be wrong. CDR1 is MNHNS, CDR2 SASEGT, per germline. The CDR3 runs to 15 residues. This chain's CDR3 is CASSEGQGAPETQYF. In nucleotides, the CDR3 is TGTGCCAGCAGTGAGGGACAGGGGGCTCCGGAGACCCAGTACTTC.

V gene TRBV18 combines with J gene TRBJ2-3, with TRBD1 identical over 7 bases. The DNA end is a closer match to TRBJ2-7, so the J assignment may be wrong. The CDR3 is 15 residues long. Germline loops: CDR1 KGHSH, CDR2 LQKENI. As DNA, the CDR3 is TGTGCCAGCTCACCGGGGACAGATGAGGAATACGAGCAGTACGTC. Encoded protein: CASSPGTDEEYEQYV.

A word on this clonotype: It may be a read error: a sequence one base away is much more abundant. V gene TRBV6-6 combines with J gene TRBJ2-1, with a weak D call TRBD2 (5 bases). Trimming took off 6 bases at V and 8 bases at J, with 20 bases between the two ends. The CDR3 length is 15 residues. The germline CDR1 and CDR2 sequences are MNHNY and SVGAGI (reference sequence). CDR3 amino acids: CASSDTLLVSDEQFF. The CDR3, as DNA: TGTGCCAGCAGCGACACCCTACTAGTTTCGGATGAGCAGTTCTTC.

The table lists this clonotype with many counts. The gene calls are TRBV6-2 or TRBV6-3 and TRBJ1-2; D gene uncertain. The CDR3 spans 16 residues. With 0 bases removed from V and 2 bases from J, the gap between germline ends came to 13 bases. Per the germline V gene, CDR1 is MNHEY and CDR2 is SVGEGT. In DNA form, the CDR3 reads TGTGCCAGCAGTTACTCGAAGGCCTCCACCAACTATGGCTACACCTTC. It yields the protein CASSYSKASTNYGYTF.

The J gene is TRBJ2-1, the V gene TRBV20-1; TRBD2 aligns across 8 bases. Unmatched junction bases numbered 15, after V lost 8 bases and J lost 9 bases. CDR3 length: 14 residues. The germline CDR1 and CDR2 sequences are DFQATT and SNEGSKA (reference sequence). The CDR3: CSSPAGVPSGEQFF. The CDR3, as DNA: TGCAGTTCGCCAGCGGGGGTACCATCCGGTGAGCAGTTCTTC.